The TCR beta chain under discussion was sequenced for a study of PD-L1 blockade in urothelial cancer. Specified time point: pretreatment peripheral blood. Libraries were prepared by immunoSEQ multiplex PCR; TCRdb keeps only in-frame clonotypes and omits some of them. The table shows about 74,000 clones, with 90% occurring only once. The ends lost 3 bases at V and 7 bases at J; junction bases unmatched: 12. The CDR3 is made up of 16 amino acids. Germline assignment: CDR1 LNHNV and CDR2 YYDKDF (reference sequence). The receptor comes from a man in his sixties or seventies with urothelial cancer. The rearrangement links TRBV15 to TRBJ2-1; 7 nucleotides line up with TRBD1. Sequenced material: PBMCs, taken around atezolizumab (anti-PD-L1) treatment. The CDR3 spells CATSSNLRDSRNEQFF. The CDR3 DNA reads as TGTGCCACCAGCAGCAACCTCCGGGACAGTCGAAATGAGCAGTTCTTC.